The 12 T cell receptor beta chains listed next were all sequenced from one sample in a study of CD8 T cells in ankylosing spondylitis. Each CDR3 protein is one row after TCRdb ran MiXCR on the 5' RACE reads. There are just under 350,000 distinct CDR3 sequences in the sample; roughly 14% occur only once, and 0.95% to 1.4% lies in the top ten. The sequencing sample was made of blood, either unsorted or a sorted T cell fraction (not recorded which). These TCRs come from a male donor with ankylosing spondylitis or in good health (not recorded which).

The table lists this clonotype with many counts. The rearrangement links TRBV12-3 or TRBV12-4 to TRBJ1-1; D may be TRBD1 (5 bases). Trimming stripped 5 bases from V and 0 bases from J, with 13 bases between. CDR3 length equals 15 residues. The CDR3 protein is CASSHGGSMNTEAFF. Here the CDR3 DNA reads TGTGCCAGCAGTCATGGGGGGTCGATGAACACTGAAGCTTTCTTT.

This clonotype has at least ten counts. This chain connects TRBV5-1 to TRBJ1-1; D not certain. V was pared by 0 bases and J by 0 bases, with 6 bases between. The CDR3 totals 14 residues. Germline V gene lookup returns CDR1 SGHRS and CDR2 YFSETQ. The CDR3 here is CASSLDGMNTEAFF. The CDR3 coding sequence is TGCGCCAGCAGCTTGGACGGGATGAACACTGAAGCTTTCTTT.

This clonotype was detected a few times. The V gene is TRBV29-1, the J gene TRBJ2-5; 7 bases fit TRBD2. Germline V gene data show CDR1 as SQVTM and CDR2 as ANQGSEA. This CDR3 region has 11 residues. The trim removed 4 bases at V and 5 bases at J, leaving 1 base unmatched. The CDR3 sequence is CSVGGGETQYF. The CDR3 nucleotides read TGCAGCGTTGGGGGGGGGGAGACCCAGTACTTC.

The chain employs TRBV6-1 and TRBJ1-2, with D hard to call. The germline CDR1 and CDR2 sequences are MNHNS and SASEGT. V lost 6 bases and J 2 bases, leaving 10 bases between the germline ends. CDR3 length equals 13 residues. CDR3 in DNA: TGTGCCAGCAGAGAGGCCAAAAACTATGGCTACACCTTC. Translation: CASREAKNYGYTF.

This clonotype has a count of ten or more. J is TRBJ1-6 and V is TRBV12-3 or TRBV12-4; 9 positions match TRBD1. The CDR3 extends over 13 amino acids. Trimming took 8 bases from V and 10 from J; bases not matched to a gene: 6. The CDR3 loop reads CASLGQGLSPLHF. The CDR3 nucleotides are TGTGCCAGCCTTGGACAGGGGTTGTCACCCCTCCACTTT.

This clonotype was counted only a few times. This chain uses TRBV5-1 with TRBJ2-5; 11 bases line up with TRBD2. Germline CDR1 is SGHRS and CDR2 is YFSETQ. V lost 0 bases and J lost 5; bases outside the gene matches: 6. The CDR3 runs 16 residues. As DNA, the CDR3 is TGCGCCAGCAGCTTGGAACTAGCGGGGGTCTTGGAGACCCAGTACTTC. As protein: CASSLELAGVLETQYF.

The J gene is TRBJ1-2, the V gene TRBV6-1; 7 bases map to TRBD1. The CDR3 consists of 13 residues. J was trimmed by 7 bases and V by 6 bases; bases with no gene match: 8. CDR1 and CDR2 from the germline V gene are MNHNS and SASEGT. CDR3 nucleotides: TGTGCCAGCAGCACTGGACAGGTTCTTGGCTACACCTTC. This encodes CASSTGQVLGYTF.

There are a few counts of this clonotype. The genes are TRBV4-1 and TRBJ2-3; tentative D call: TRBD1 (5 bases). Trimming pared 0 bases from V and 5 bases from J, leaving 12 bases between. CDR1 MGHRA and CDR2 YSYEKL come from the germline V gene. This CDR3 contains 15 residues. CDR3 residues: CASSQDLGARDTQYF. As DNA, the CDR3 is TGCGCCAGCAGCCAAGACCTTGGGGCGAGAGATACGCAGTATTTT.

This clonotype turned up a few times. The chain combines TRBV7-9 with TRBJ2-3; 12 bases line up with TRBD2. Trimming cost V 5 bases and J 3 bases; bases outside gene matches: 9. The length of the CDR3 is 17 residues. Germline CDR1 SEHNR, CDR2 FQNEAQ (reference sequence). CDR3 sequence (DNA): TGTGCCAGCAGCCCTACTCTAGCGGGAGGGCCAACAGATACGCAGTATTTT. Encoded protein: CASSPTLAGGPTDTQYF.

The table lists this clonotype with a few counts. The chain combines TRBV11-2 with TRBJ2-3; 7 nucleotides match TRBD2. CDR1 and CDR2 (germline): SGHAT, FQNNGV. J was trimmed by 5 bases and V by 1 base; bases with no gene match: 6. This CDR3 spans 15 amino acids. CDR3 protein: CASSLVPGRGDTQYF. In DNA, the CDR3 is TGTGCCAGCAGCTTAGTTCCGGGGAGGGGAGATACGCAGTATTTT.

This clonotype showed up many times. The DNA of the CDR3 is TGTGCCAGCAGTTTAGCACTGGGCAGGCGGGCTTTCTTT. As protein: CASSLALGRRAFF. The chain has TRBV12-3 or TRBV12-4 and TRBJ1-1; D is unclear. The CDR3 consists of 13 residues. Trimming took 0 bases from V and 11 from J, leaving 13 bases between them.

The CDR3 nucleotides read TGTGCCAGCAGCGATAGGCGCCTAGCGGGAGATGTTTACGAGCAGTACTTC. It specifies CASSDRRLAGDVYEQYF. The V call is TRBV11-2, the J call TRBJ2-7; 10 bases line up with TRBD2. This CDR3 is 17 amino acids long. Trimming at V came to 5 bases and at J to 4 bases, leaving 14 bases not matched to a gene. The V gene's germline CDR1 is SGHAT and CDR2 FQNNGV.